The entry that follows covers one TCR beta chain sequence. The data stem from a study of blood T cell repertoires in COVID-19. Data came from immunoSEQ multiplex PCR; TCRdb stores just in-frame clones and leaves some out. Among around 280,000 clones listed, approximately 90% were seen once. The CDR3 is 14 residues long. Trimming at V came to 3 bases and at J to 3 bases, leaving 2 bases not matched to a gene. CDR1 and CDR2 (germline): LNHDA, SQIVND (reference sequence). The sequenced sample was PBMCs or T cells enriched from blood (not recorded which). This clonotype was sampled from a woman in her 40s who had recovered from COVID-19. The gene calls are TRBV19 and TRBJ2-1; TRBD2 agrees at 7 bases. In DNA, the CDR3 is TGTGCCAGTAGTATGGGGAGGGGCTACAATGAGCAGTTCTTC. Amino acid sequence: CASSMGRGYNEQFF.